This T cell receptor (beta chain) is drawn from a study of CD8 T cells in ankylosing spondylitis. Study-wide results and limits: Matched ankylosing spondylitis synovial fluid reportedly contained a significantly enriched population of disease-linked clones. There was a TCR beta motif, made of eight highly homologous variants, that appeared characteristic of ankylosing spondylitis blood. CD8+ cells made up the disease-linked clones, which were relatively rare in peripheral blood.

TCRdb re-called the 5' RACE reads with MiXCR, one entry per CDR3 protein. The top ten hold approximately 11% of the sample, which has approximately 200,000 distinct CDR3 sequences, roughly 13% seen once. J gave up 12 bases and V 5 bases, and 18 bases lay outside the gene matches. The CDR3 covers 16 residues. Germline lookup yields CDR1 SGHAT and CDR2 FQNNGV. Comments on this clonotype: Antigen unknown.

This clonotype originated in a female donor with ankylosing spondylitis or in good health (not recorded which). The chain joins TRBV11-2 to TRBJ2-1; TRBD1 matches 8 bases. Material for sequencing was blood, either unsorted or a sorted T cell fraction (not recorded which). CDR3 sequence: CASSVIGQGPLGGQFF. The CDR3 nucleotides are TGTGCCAGCAGCGTAATAGGACAGGGACCCCTAGGAGGGCAGTTCTTC.